This T cell receptor (beta chain) emerged from a study of shared clonotypes between healthy human individuals. Here immunoSEQ multiplex PCR was the method, and the copy in TCRdb shows in-frame clones only, minus some. The repertoire holds 450,000 to 500,000 clones, with less than 80% as singletons. This clone was counted a single time. The ends were cut back, 3 bases at V and 4 bases at J, with 7 bases in the middle. This CDR3 is 12 amino acids long. The germline gives CDR1 GTSNPN, CDR2 SVGIG (reference sequence). This receptor was obtained from a woman in her thirties or forties in good health. Some clones in this sample may be carry-over from other donors' samples. The chain links TRBV30 to TRBJ1-3; D is ambiguous. Material for sequencing was PBMCs. CDR3 nucleotides: TGTGCCTGGAGGACGGGGGGAAACACCATATATTTT. Protein: CAWRTGGNTIYF.